This is a list of T cell receptor beta chains from one sample in a study of blood T cell repertoires in COVID-19. Generated by immunoSEQ multiplex PCR, the TCRdb table keeps only in-frame clones and is missing some. This sample has around 180,000 clones, with approximately 85% found just once. Sequenced input: peripheral blood. Source of these receptors: a human donor with active or convalescent COVID-19. The donor label of this sample is uncertain. CDR3s include the opening cysteine and the closing phenylalanine or tryptophan. The D gene is left open where the match is weak. Only some rows state a clone size, as once, few, many or a class for expanded clones.

J: TRBJ1-5; D: .; length: 15; size: .; V: TRBV19; DNA: TGTGCCAGTAGTATCATTCAGGAAGAGAGTCAGCCCCAGCATTTT; CDR3: CASSIIQEESQPQHF
J: TRBJ2-7; D: .; length: 15; size: .; V: TRBV7-3; DNA: TGTGCCAGCAGCTTAACCCCGGGCAGGGACTACGAGCAGTACTTC; CDR3: CASSLTPGRDYEQYF
J: TRBJ2-4; D: TRBD1; length: 14; size: .; V: TRBV28; DNA: TGTGCCAGCAGTTCAGGGGGCCCCAAAAACATTCAGTACTTC; CDR3: CASSSGGPKNIQYF
J: TRBJ2-3; D: TRBD2; length: 13; size: .; V: TRBV11-2; DNA: TGTGCCAGCAGCCGGACTAGAACAGATACGCAGTATTTT; CDR3: CASSRTRTDTQYF
J: TRBJ1-2; D: TRBD1; length: 13; size: .; V: TRBV12-3/TRBV12-4; DNA: TGTGCCAGCAGTTTGGGACAGGGTGGGGGCTACACCTTC; CDR3: CASSLGQGGGYTF
J: TRBJ2-5; D: TRBD2; length: 16; size: once; V: TRBV9; DNA: TGTGCCAGCAGCGTAGGGGCGGGGGGGCTCCAAGAGACCCAGTACTTC; CDR3: CASSVGAGGLQETQYF
J: TRBJ2-7; D: .; length: 15; size: .; V: TRBV5-1; DNA: TGCGCCAGCAGCTTGGCGGCAGGCGGGTCCTACGAGCAGTACTTC; CDR3: CASSLAAGGSYEQYF
J: TRBJ2-3; D: TRBD1; length: 16; size: .; V: TRBV5-4; DNA: TGTGCCAGCAGCATGGGACAGGGGGGATTCACAGATACGCAGTATTTT; CDR3: CASSMGQGGFTDTQYF
J: TRBJ1-1; D: .; length: 13; size: .; V: TRBV12-3/TRBV12-4; DNA: TGTGCCAGCAGCCTACGGGGGAACACTGAAGCTTTCTTT; CDR3: CASSLRGNTEAFF
J: TRBJ2-1; D: .; length: 14; size: once; V: TRBV20-1; DNA: TGCAGTGCTAGTCCCACAGGGCTCTACAATGAGCAGTTCTTC; CDR3: CSASPTGLYNEQFF
J: TRBJ2-2; D: .; length: 14; size: .; V: TRBV15; DNA: TGTGCCACCAGTGGGACAAGGAACACCGGGGAGCTGTTTTTT; CDR3: CATSGTRNTGELFF
J: TRBJ1-5; D: .; length: 14; size: .; V: TRBV6-2/TRBV6-3; DNA: TGTGCCAGCAGTTACGCAGGGTACAATCAGCCCCAGCATTTT; CDR3: CASSYAGYNQPQHF
J: TRBJ2-3; D: TRBD1; length: 15; size: .; V: TRBV7-9; DNA: TGTGCGCCTGGGGCGGCCAGGGGGATAGGAGATACGCAGTATTTT; CDR3: CAPGAARGIGDTQYF
J: TRBJ2-7; D: TRBD1; length: 15; size: .; V: TRBV7-6; DNA: TGTGCCAGCAGCTTAGCCGGGACAGGGGGGTACGAGCAGTACTTC; CDR3: CASSLAGTGGYEQYF
J: TRBJ1-1; D: .; length: 13; size: many; V: TRBV4-1; DNA: TGCGCCAGCAGCCAAGTTAAGAACACTGAAGCTTTCTTT; CDR3: CASSQVKNTEAFF
J: TRBJ1-2; D: .; length: 13; size: few; V: TRBV24-1; DNA: TGTGCCACCAGTTTGGCAGGGGATTATGGCTACACCTTC; CDR3: CATSLAGDYGYTF
J: TRBJ1-2; D: TRBD1; length: 11; size: once; V: TRBV20-1; DNA: TGCAGTGCTAATTTGGGGACAGGGAAAGCCTTC; CDR3: CSANLGTGKAF
J: TRBJ1-1; D: .; length: 10; size: .; V: TRBV30; DNA: TGTGCCTGGAGGAGGGCTGAAGCTTTCTTT; CDR3: CAWRRAEAFF
J: TRBJ2-7; D: .; length: 15; size: .; V: TRBV6-5; DNA: TGTGCCAGCAGGGTGAAAATGACTGGTGCCGGCGAGCAGTACTTC; CDR3: CASRVKMTGAGEQYF
J: TRBJ2-7; D: .; length: 12; size: .; V: TRBV27; DNA: TGTGCCAGCAGTTTGGGGGGACTGGAGGTGTACTTC; CDR3: CASSLGGLEVYF
J: TRBJ2-1; D: TRBD2; length: 15; size: .; V: TRBV6-2/TRBV6-3; DNA: TGTGCCAGCAGTCTTAGCGGGGGCTCCTACAATGAGCAGTTCTTC; CDR3: CASSLSGGSYNEQFF
J: TRBJ1-6; D: .; length: 16; size: .; V: TRBV6-2/TRBV6-3; DNA: TGTGCCAGCAGTCCGACGTCCGGGAACCGCCAAGGACCCCTCCACTTT; CDR3: CASSPTSGNRQGPLHF
J: TRBJ2-5; D: TRBD2; length: 15; size: .; V: TRBV19; DNA: TGTGCCAGTAGTCCGGGGGGTAAGGGCGAAGAGACCCAGTACTTC; CDR3: CASSPGGKGEETQYF
J: TRBJ2-7; D: TRBD2; length: 14; size: .; V: TRBV10-3; DNA: TGTGCCATCAGTGAGTTGGGACTAGCGGGAGAGCAGTACTTC; CDR3: CAISELGLAGEQYF
J: TRBJ1-6; D: .; length: 13; size: once; V: TRBV19; DNA: TGTGCCAGTAGTGATCCAGGGAATTCACCCCTCCACTTT; CDR3: CASSDPGNSPLHF
J: TRBJ2-7; D: TRBD1; length: 14; size: .; V: TRBV28; DNA: TGTGCCAGCAGCACCACAGGGGGCTCAAATGAGCAGTACTTC; CDR3: CASSTTGGSNEQYF
J: TRBJ2-7; D: TRBD2; length: 13; size: .; V: TRBV7-3; DNA: TGTGCCAGCAGCCTGGGGCTAGCGGGCGAGCAGTACTTC; CDR3: CASSLGLAGEQYF
J: TRBJ1-3; D: .; length: 14; size: .; V: TRBV19; DNA: TGTGCCAGCGCAGGGCAACCCTCTGGAAACACCATATATTTT; CDR3: CASAGQPSGNTIYF
J: TRBJ1-2; D: .; length: 12; size: .; V: TRBV27; DNA: TGTGCCAGCAGTTCAACAGGGAGCGGCTACACCTTC; CDR3: CASSSTGSGYTF
J: TRBJ1-6; D: .; length: 15; size: .; V: TRBV3-1/TRBV3-2; DNA: TGTGCCAGCTCGTTAGGCCCTAGACGGAATTCACCCCTCCACTTT; CDR3: CASSLGPRRNSPLHF
J: TRBJ1-2; D: TRBD1; length: 15; size: once; V: TRBV6-5; DNA: TGTGCCAGCAGTTCCCCGGGACAGGGTATCTATGGCTACACCTTC; CDR3: CASSSPGQGIYGYTF
J: TRBJ2-5; D: TRBD2; length: 14; size: .; V: TRBV6-5; DNA: TGTGCCAGCAGTACCGCGGGGGGGCGAGAGACCCAGTACTTC; CDR3: CASSTAGGRETQYF
J: TRBJ1-4; D: TRBD1; length: 16; size: .; V: TRBV3-1/TRBV3-2; DNA: TGTGCCAGCAACCCACGTCCGGACAGGGTTAATGAAAAACTGTTTTTT; CDR3: CASNPRPDRVNEKLFF
J: TRBJ2-2; D: .; length: 16; size: .; V: TRBV27; DNA: TGTGCGAGCCCCAGACCTGCGGGGTTGAACACCGGGGAGCTGTTTTTT; CDR3: CASPRPAGLNTGELFF
J: TRBJ2-5; D: TRBD2; length: 15; size: .; V: TRBV5-1; DNA: TGCGCCAGCAGCTTGTCAGCGGGAGGGATGGAGACCCAGTACTTC; CDR3: CASSLSAGGMETQYF
J: TRBJ2-5; D: .; length: 18; size: .; V: TRBV4-2; DNA: TGTGCCAGCAGCCAAGATTCCCTGAAAGCGGGCCTACAAGAGACCCAGTACTTC; CDR3: CASSQDSLKAGLQETQYF
J: TRBJ2-3; D: .; length: 15; size: .; V: TRBV7-2; DNA: TGTGCCAGCAGCTTAGCGTCGCGGCCCACAGATACGCAGTATTTT; CDR3: CASSLASRPTDTQYF
J: TRBJ2-3; D: TRBD1; length: 15; size: .; V: TRBV3-1/TRBV3-2; DNA: TGTGCCAGCAGCCAAAGGGGACAGAGCACAGATACGCAGTATTTT; CDR3: CASSQRGQSTDTQYF
J: TRBJ2-2; D: .; length: 17; size: .; V: TRBV13; DNA: TGTGCCAGCAGCTTAGGGAAAGAGCGGACCAACACCGGGGAGCTGTTTTTT; CDR3: CASSLGKERTNTGELFF
J: TRBJ1-6; D: TRBD1; length: 16; size: .; V: TRBV10-3; DNA: TGTGCCATCAAGGGGATTGGGGGACAGGAGAATTCACCCCTCCACTTT; CDR3: CAIKGIGGQENSPLHF
J: TRBJ2-7; D: .; length: 14; size: few; V: TRBV5-1; DNA: TGCGCCAGCAGTCTTACCGGGACAACCTACGAGCAGTACTTC; CDR3: CASSLTGTTYEQYF
J: TRBJ1-2; D: TRBD1; length: 13; size: .; V: TRBV12-3/TRBV12-4; DNA: TGTGCCAGCAGTTTCCAGGGGGCTTGGGGCTACACCTTC; CDR3: CASSFQGAWGYTF
J: TRBJ2-7; D: .; length: 12; size: .; V: TRBV11-3; DNA: TGTGCCAGCAGCTTAGGGCAGGGCTGGCAGTACTTC; CDR3: CASSLGQGWQYF
J: TRBJ2-5; D: .; length: 11; size: .; V: TRBV5-1; DNA: TGCGCCAGCAGCCTAAAGGAGACCCAGTACTTC; CDR3: CASSLKETQYF
J: TRBJ1-2; D: .; length: 13; size: .; V: TRBV5-5; DNA: TGTGCCAGCAGCTTAAACAGGGATCATGGCTACACCTTC; CDR3: CASSLNRDHGYTF
J: TRBJ1-2; D: .; length: 17; size: .; V: TRBV6-1; DNA: TGTGCCAGCAGTGATTATATTGGCAGAGGAGCTAACTATGGCTACACCTTC; CDR3: CASSDYIGRGANYGYTF
J: TRBJ2-3; D: TRBD2; length: 16; size: .; V: TRBV7-8; DNA: TGTGCCAGCAGCTGGACGGTGGTGGGAGGGCCGGGTACGCAGTATTTT; CDR3: CASSWTVVGGPGTQYF
J: TRBJ2-2; D: TRBD1; length: 15; size: few; V: TRBV2; DNA: TGTGCCAGCAATACCGACAGGGGAGTCGCCGGGGAGCTGTTTTTT; CDR3: CASNTDRGVAGELFF
J: TRBJ2-1; D: TRBD2; length: 13; size: .; V: TRBV24-1; DNA: TGTGCCACCAGACTAGCGGGTGATAATGAGCAGTTCTTC; CDR3: CATRLAGDNEQFF
J: TRBJ2-7; D: TRBD2; length: 16; size: .; V: TRBV6-5; DNA: TGTGCCAGCAGTTACTCTTCCGCGGGGGGGCAAGACGAGCAGTACTTC; CDR3: CASSYSSAGGQDEQYF
J: TRBJ2-7; D: TRBD2; length: 13; size: .; V: TRBV3-1/TRBV3-2; DNA: TGTGCCAGCAGCCAAGGTCGGACTAGCGAGCAGTACTTC; CDR3: CASSQGRTSEQYF
J: TRBJ2-5; D: TRBD2; length: 17; size: .; V: TRBV14; DNA: TGTGCCAGCAGCCAAGTATATGGAGCGGGGGGCGCGGAGACCCAGTACTTC; CDR3: CASSQVYGAGGAETQYF
J: TRBJ2-4; D: TRBD1; length: 15; size: .; V: TRBV2; DNA: TGTGCCAGCAGAAACCGGGACAGGGCAGGAAACATTCAGTACTTC; CDR3: CASRNRDRAGNIQYF
J: TRBJ1-2; D: TRBD1; length: 14; size: .; V: TRBV5-1; DNA: TGCGCCAGCAGCTTTACAGGGGGACGGTATGGCTACACCTTC; CDR3: CASSFTGGRYGYTF
J: TRBJ2-3; D: TRBD2; length: 15; size: once; V: TRBV11-2; DNA: TGTGCCAGCAGCTTTGAGCGGGGGGGCCGGGATACGCAGTATTTT; CDR3: CASSFERGGRDTQYF
J: TRBJ2-6; D: .; length: 16; size: .; V: TRBV19; DNA: TGTGCCAGTACCCCGGCGGGGTACTCTGGGGCCAACGTCCTGACTTTC; CDR3: CASTPAGYSGANVLTF
J: TRBJ2-2; D: TRBD1; length: 15; size: few; V: TRBV28; DNA: TGTGCCAGCAGTTTAGACAGGGGAGACACCGGGGAGCTGTTTTTT; CDR3: CASSLDRGDTGELFF
J: TRBJ1-6; D: TRBD1; length: 14; size: .; V: TRBV7-3; DNA: TGTGCCAGCAGCTTAGGGGCAGGGGGATCGCCCCTCCACTTT; CDR3: CASSLGAGGSPLHF
J: TRBJ2-5; D: TRBD2; length: 17; size: few; V: TRBV7-9; DNA: TGTGCCAGCAGCTCCCTAGCCTCCGGGGGGATCCAAGAGACCCAGTACTTC; CDR3: CASSSLASGGIQETQYF